In its sample, the clone carrying this T cell receptor (beta chain) was seen a few times. Its antigen is not identified. Unique-molecular-identifier-tagged TCR beta cDNA libraries were used. One entry per CDR3 protein results from TCRdb running MiXCR on the PCR reads. The sample has hundreds of thousands of distinct CDR3 sequences; roughly 58% are singletons. This sample was included in a study of post-analysis software for immune sequencing data. In the study overall: The patients showed relapsing-remitting, secondary progressive and progressive-relapsing multiple sclerosis courses.

This CDR3 is 16 amino acids long. The germline CDR1 and CDR2 sequences are SQVTM and ANQGSEA. After removal of 2 bases from V and 4 bases from J, the junction contained 10 bases not matched to a gene. General observations from the study: When patients were compared with controls, about 5 TRBV segments were more frequent, TRBV5-6, TRBV5-1 and TRBV20-1 among them. A significant reduction in normalized Chao1 diversity was observed in multiple sclerosis patients versus controls. Samples sharing a preparation batch grouped tightly together when assessed by F measure.

The source material was blood. The TCR comes from a girl aged 5-17 years with multiple sclerosis. This chain links TRBV29-1 with TRBJ2-3, with TRBD2 matching over 9 bases. CDR3 sequence reads: CSVESLAGSRADTQYF. In DNA, the CDR3 is TGCAGCGTTGAAAGTCTAGCGGGAAGCAGGGCAGATACGCAGTATTTT.